The TCR beta chain under discussion was sequenced for a study of blood T cell repertoires in COVID-19. Study background: Sites in the United States, Italy and Spain provided acute and convalescent COVID-19 samples. Sample material is recorded as cDNA or gDNA derived from T cells, B-cell-depleted T cells, or PBMCs.

Generated by immunoSEQ multiplex PCR, the TCRdb table keeps only in-frame clones and is missing some. Of approximately 210,000 clones in the sample, about 86% are singletons; the top ten hold 2.5% to 3.5%. Trimming stripped 4 bases from V and 4 bases from J, with 25 bases between. This CDR3 has 18 amino acids. Germline V gene data show CDR1 as LGHNA and CDR2 as YNFKEQ. The origin of this receptor is a man aged 45-60 years with active or convalescent COVID-19. The chain couples TRBV4-2 to TRBJ2-5, with D tentatively TRBD2 (6 bases). The sample consisted of peripheral blood. CDR3 in amino acids: CASSRERSRSGLGETQYF. The CDR3 nucleotides are TGTGCCAGCAGCCGAGAGCGTTCCCGGTCGGGACTTGGAGAGACCCAGTACTTC.